Listed below are T cell receptor beta chains from one sample, sequenced in a study of T cell repertoires in cytomegalovirus infection. TCRdb re-derived calls from the reads in MiXCR, one entry per CDR3 protein. The sample lists around 300,000 distinct CDR3 sequences; roughly 25% were seen once. The specimen sequenced was PBMCs. The receptors come from a human donor in good health (CMV status not recorded). Some clones in this sample may be carry-over from other donors' samples. The CDR3 runs from the conserved cysteine through the conserved F or W. Size values are once, few and many counts, or a class for expanded clones, and some rows have none.

clone size: many; V gene: TRBV7-2; CDR3 protein: CASSLAAGDNEQFF
clone size: -; V gene: TRBV10-3; CDR3 protein: CAIRQESNQPQHF
clone size: -; V gene: TRBV24-1; CDR3 protein: CATSDPGGDSDEQFF
clone size: few; V gene: TRBV7-6; CDR3 protein: CATKSGTSPYEQYF
clone size: -; V gene: TRBV24-1; CDR3 protein: CATSEWTGKDYGYTF
clone size: -; V gene: TRBV28; CDR3 protein: CASSFQDWLDEQFF
clone size: many; V gene: TRBV28; CDR3 protein: CASRSQGAGANVLTF
clone size: -; V gene: TRBV25-1; CDR3 protein: CASGVEGSPLHF
clone size: -; V gene: TRBV20-1; CDR3 protein: CSAREGTGWQYF
clone size: -; V gene: TRBV2; CDR3 protein: CASSEARRETQYF
clone size: -; V gene: TRBV29-1; CDR3 protein: CSVVDQGASRTQYF
clone size: few; V gene: TRBV7-2; CDR3 protein: CASSLARQGTGELFF
clone size: -; V gene: TRBV4-3; CDR3 protein: CASSQDSGRANEKLFF
clone size: few; V gene: TRBV28; CDR3 protein: CASSLSAGGALKGYTF
clone size: -; V gene: TRBV28; CDR3 protein: CASSPLSGLAGVDEQFF
clone size: few; V gene: TRBV12-3/TRBV12-4; CDR3 protein: CASSPRPDWEQYF
clone size: many; V gene: TRBV7-9; CDR3 protein: CASSPHNIQETQYF
clone size: -; V gene: TRBV6-2/TRBV6-3; CDR3 protein: CASRPRTDTQYF
clone size: -; V gene: TRBV11-2; CDR3 protein: CASSLAGTSWETQYF
clone size: -; V gene: TRBV15; CDR3 protein: CATSRDGMNTEAFF
clone size: few; V gene: TRBV15; CDR3 protein: CATSRDGQKNQPQHF
clone size: many; V gene: TRBV7-9; CDR3 protein: CASSRDIRLNTEAFF
clone size: many; V gene: TRBV7-2; CDR3 protein: CASSAGLAGRPSYEQYF
clone size: many; V gene: TRBV7-2; CDR3 protein: CASSLQGRQPQHF
clone size: -; V gene: TRBV6-5; CDR3 protein: CASRTSGGPSYEQYF
clone size: once; V gene: TRBV27; CDR3 protein: CASSLMGYSNQPQHF
clone size: few; V gene: TRBV20-1; CDR3 protein: CSASEVAGQETQYF
clone size: -; V gene: TRBV25-1; CDR3 protein: CASSVSGMNTEAFF
clone size: -; V gene: TRBV5-4; CDR3 protein: CASSLEGPGDTQYF
clone size: many; V gene: TRBV7-3; CDR3 protein: CASSPDRAGGELFF
clone size: -; V gene: TRBV29-1; CDR3 protein: CSVEDRGGNEQYF